This TCR beta chain was sequenced for a study of cytomegalovirus exposure and HLA in healthy donors. Whole-study results and caveats: First-cohort TCR clusters tended to co-occur in the approximately 130 validation repertoires, a later analysis found. Rare TCR sequences predominated, though certain public TCRs were found in many donors.

The CDR3 spans 17 residues. CDR1 is LNHDA, CDR2 SQIVND, per germline (reference sequence). V lost 3 bases and J 2 bases, leaving 20 bases between the germline ends. Assay: immunoSEQ multiplex PCR; the TCRdb copy retains only in-frame clones and omits some. The profile shows about 65,000 clones, 92% of them singletons. With regard to this clone: Antigen unknown.

The chain carries TRBV19 and TRBJ2-7, with TRBD2 as a possible D gene (5 bases). The material sequenced was PBMCs. This sequence was found in a woman aged 18-29 years in good health and CMV-seronegative. DNA of the CDR3: TGTGCCAGTAGTATTGGTCCGAGACTAAGGGCCCCCTACGAGCAGTACTTC. It codes for CASSIGPRLRAPYEQYF.